These 14 T cell receptor beta chains originate from one sample sequenced in a study of blood T cell repertoires in COVID-19. Repertoires were generated with immunoSEQ multiplex PCR, while TCRdb's copy carries only in-frame clones and drops some. The sample gives more than 20,000 clones, roughly 71% of which show up once; around 16% is in the top ten. The specimen was peripheral blood. All receptors derive from a man at least 80 years old with active or convalescent COVID-19.

The chain links TRBV7-6 to TRBJ2-1; 10 bases map to TRBD2. Germline CDR1 and CDR2: SGHVS and FNYEAQ. This CDR3 has 16 amino acids. After removal of 0 bases from V and 8 bases from J, the junction contained 7 bases not matched to a gene. Here the CDR3 reads CASSLAPSGRGDEQFF. The CDR3 bases are TGTGCCAGCAGCTTAGCGCCAAGCGGGAGGGGCGATGAGCAGTTCTTC.

This chain links TRBV28 with TRBJ2-3; D gene unclear. The V end lost 8 bases, the J end lost 3 bases, and 21 bases lay between the germline ends. CDR1 and CDR2 (germline): MDHEN, SYDVKM. CDR3 size: 16 residues. CDR3 loop: CASARSSFRSTDTQYF. Written as DNA, the CDR3 is TGTGCCAGCGCCCGGAGTAGTTTTAGGAGTACAGATACGCAGTATTTT.

This clone has just a few counts. J is TRBJ2-3 and V is TRBV7-2; TRBD1 is a possible D gene (5 bases). The CDR3 loop spans 17 amino acids. Between the trimmed V and J ends, which lost 4 bases and 0 bases, there was a span of 17 bases. Germline V gives CDR1 SGHTA, CDR2 FQGNSA. The CDR3 reads CASSSLWTITSTDTQYF. The CDR3 DNA reads TGTGCCAGCAGCTCGTTGTGGACAATTACTAGCACAGATACGCAGTATTTT.

The chain couples TRBV7-2 to TRBJ1-2; 10 positions agree with TRBD1. Germline V gene data show CDR1 as SGHTA and CDR2 as FQGNSA. J was trimmed by 7 bases and V by 1 base; bases with no gene match: 6. The CDR3 runs 15 residues. CDR3 nucleotide sequence: TGTGCCAGCAGCTTAGGTGGACAGGGGGTGATTGGCTACACCTTC. Its protein is CASSLGGQGVIGYTF.

V gene TRBV5-5 combines with J gene TRBJ1-2; D gene uncertain. CDR3 length: 15 residues. The germline V and J ends were trimmed by 3 bases and 0 bases, with 12 bases remaining between them. The germline V gene has CDR1 SGHKS and CDR2 YYEKEE (reference sequence). The CDR3 region is CASSSPETANYGYTF. The CDR3 coding sequence is TGTGCCAGCAGCTCTCCAGAAACCGCTAACTATGGCTACACCTTC.

This chain joins TRBV4-2 and TRBJ2-1; no clear D gene. V lost 1 base and J 0 bases, leaving 7 bases between the germline ends. Germline assignment: CDR1 LGHNA and CDR2 YNFKEQ. The CDR3 spans 15 residues. The CDR3 here is CASSQVRSSYNEQFF. In nucleotides, the CDR3 is TGTGCCAGCAGCCAAGTAAGGAGCTCCTACAATGAGCAGTTCTTC.

V is TRBV6-6 and J is TRBJ2-7; 9 nucleotides match TRBD1. The V segment lost 6 bases and the J segment 3 bases; nucleotides outside the gene matches: 12. Germline values: CDR1 MNHNY, CDR2 SVGAGI (reference sequence). This CDR3 has 16 residues. This CDR3 is CASSRATGTGNYEQYF. CDR3 bases: TGTGCCAGCAGCCGAGCCACCGGGACAGGGAACTACGAGCAGTACTTC.

J is TRBJ1-1 and V is TRBV27; 7 nucleotides line up with TRBD1. Losses at the gene ends were 5 bases for V and 1 base for J; bases not matched to a gene: 10. This CDR3 spans 16 amino acids. Per the germline V gene, CDR1 is MNHEY and CDR2 is SMNVEV (reference sequence). CDR3 DNA sequence: TGTGCCAGCAGTCAACTAGGGACAGCTACGAACACTGAAGCTTTCTTT. This encodes CASSQLGTATNTEAFF.

In its sample, this clone was seen once. The V call is TRBV11-3, the J call TRBJ2-1, with D perhaps matching TRBD1 (5 bases). The ends were cut back, 2 bases at V and 1 base at J, with 12 bases in the middle. Per germline, CDR1 SGHNT and CDR2 YENEEA. The CDR3 sequence is 16 residues long. The CDR3 sequence is CASSLSRVGSYNEQFF. CDR3 nucleotides: TGTGCCAGCAGCTTATCCAGGGTGGGGTCCTACAATGAGCAGTTCTTC.

V usage is TRBV6-6 and J usage is TRBJ1-4; TRBD1 might be the D (5 bases). The CDR3 runs 11 residues. From germline, CDR1 is MNHNY and CDR2 SVGAGI (reference sequence). With 8 bases removed from V and 12 bases from J, the gap between germline ends came to 13 bases. The CDR3 region is CASPYPGELFF. The CDR3 DNA is TGTGCCAGCCCGTATCCGGGGGAACTGTTTTTT.

The chain carries TRBV28 and TRBJ2-7; 8 bases agree with TRBD1. CDR3 length: 14 amino acids. Germline V CDR1 and CDR2: MDHEN, SYDVKM. V shed 3 bases, J shed 6 bases, and the junction held 7 bases outside the gene matches. The CDR3 DNA reads as TGTGCCAGCAGTTTGGGCAGGGGGCGGTTCGAGCAGTACTTC. Amino acid sequence: CASSLGRGRFEQYF.

This clone was seen only a few times. V usage is TRBV24-1 and J usage is TRBJ2-3; TRBD1 aligns across 9 bases. CDR3 size: 16 residues. Germline CDR1 is KGHDR and CDR2 is SFDVKD. With V trimmed by 6 bases and J by 2 bases, 8 bases remained unmatched. Here the CDR3 reads CATSPGTGRFTDTQYF. CDR3 in DNA: TGTGCCACCAGTCCCGGGACAGGGAGGTTCACAGATACGCAGTATTTT.

V is TRBV18 and J is TRBJ2-5; D possibly corresponds to TRBD1 (6 bases). V shed 3 bases and J shed 6 bases, with 26 bases lying between them. Germline CDR1 reads KGHSH; CDR2 reads LQKENI. The CDR3 has 18 amino acids. CDR3 loop: CASSPSRQGSQGCKTQYF. The CDR3 DNA reads as TGTGCCAGCTCACCTTCCCGCCAGGGATCACAGGGTTGCAAGACCCAGTACTTC.

This clone was seen a few times. This chain uses TRBV3-1 (or the pseudogene TRBV3-2) with TRBJ1-2, with 7 bases aligning to TRBD1. Germline V gene lookup returns CDR1 LGHDT and CDR2 YNNKEL (reference sequence). Trimming took 1 base from V and 7 from J; bases not matched to a gene: 6. There are 14 residues in the CDR3. CDR3 region: CASSQGRGSLGYTF. The DNA for the CDR3 is TGTGCCAGCAGCCAAGGCAGGGGGAGCCTTGGCTACACCTTC.